Listed below are T cell receptor beta chains from one sample, sequenced in a study of tumor-infiltrating T cells and Merkel cell polyomavirus. Assay used: immunoSEQ multiplex PCR; TCRdb lists only in-frame clones, some missing. The table lists 2,000 to 2,500 clones, 95% to 98% of them singletons. Sequencing was carried out using lymph node tissue. Every receptor here comes from a man between 65 and 85 years old with Merkel cell carcinoma. Both conserved end residues are part of each CDR3. The D gene is left open where the match is weak.

CDR3 protein,CDR3 DNA,V gene,J gene,D gene
CASSNGQGATGELFF,TGTGCCAGCTCTAACGGACAGGGGGCAACCGGGGAGCTGTTTTTT,TRBV18,TRBJ2-2,TRBD1
CASSARLAEEETQYF,TGTGCCAGCAGCGCGCGACTAGCGGAAGAAGAGACCCAGTACTTC,TRBV7-2,TRBJ2-5,TRBD2
CASSRDWRDTEAFF,TGTGCCAGCAGCCGGGACTGGAGGGACACTGAAGCTTTCTTT,TRBV6-5,TRBJ1-1,NA
CASSQDSGAGGITGELFF,TGTGCCAGCAGCCAAGATTCCGGAGCGGGAGGCATCACCGGGGAGCTGTTTTTT,TRBV4-2,TRBJ2-2,TRBD2
CASRRQGLAGGLPGELFF,TGTGCCAGCCGAAGACAGGGACTAGCGGGAGGTCTTCCCGGGGAGCTGTTTTTT,TRBV18,TRBJ2-2,TRBD2
CASRGGASGQETQYF,TGTGCCAGCAGGGGGGGGGCTAGCGGACAAGAGACCCAGTACTTC,TRBV7-8,TRBJ2-5,NA